Listed here are 20 T cell receptor beta chains from one sample, sequenced in a study of T cell changes during pregnancy in multiple sclerosis. Method: immunoSEQ multiplex PCR; TCRdb's copy keeps in-frame clones and lacks some. In the table there are roughly 28,000 clones, 85% to 95% of which are singletons. This specimen consisted of CD8+ T cells from peripheral blood mononuclear cells, obtained before pregnancy. These receptors came from a female donor with multiple sclerosis, enrolled in a pregnancy study.

The rearrangement links TRBV7-9 to TRBJ2-7; the D gene is possibly TRBD2 (5 bases). V shed 3 bases and J shed 6 bases, with 9 bases lying between them. This CDR3 spans 12 amino acids. The germline V gene encodes CDR1 SEHNR and CDR2 FQNEAQ (reference sequence). CDR3 protein: CASSFEGIEQYF. The CDR3 DNA sequence: TGTGCCAGCAGCTTCGAGGGAATCGAGCAGTACTTC.

V gene TRBV7-3 combines with J gene TRBJ2-1; a weak D match, TRBD2 (6 bases). This CDR3 contains 15 residues. Between the trimmed V and J ends, which lost 3 bases and 5 bases, there was a span of 14 bases. Germline CDR1 reads SGHTA; CDR2 reads FQGTGA. The CDR3 loop is CASSFAGLTNNEQFF. As DNA, the CDR3 is TGTGCCAGCAGCTTCGCGGGACTCACAAACAATGAGCAGTTCTTC.

The rearrangement uses TRBV28 and TRBJ2-3, with D possibly being TRBD2 (5 bases). CDR1 is MDHEN, CDR2 SYDVKM, per germline. The CDR3 sequence is 15 residues long. With 1 base removed from V and 2 bases from J, the gap between germline ends came to 10 bases. DNA of the CDR3: TGTGCCAGCAGTTTATTCCGGGGAGTCACAGATACGCAGTATTTT. Translation gives CASSLFRGVTDTQYF.

This clone was observed once. The chain recombines TRBV27 with TRBJ1-5; D uncertain. Trimming took off 8 bases at V and 0 bases at J, with 8 bases between the two ends. CDR1 and CDR2 (germline): MNHEY, SMNVEV (reference sequence). The CDR3 length is 13 residues. CDR3 coding DNA: TGTGCCAGCCGGCGGGATAGCAATCAGCCCCAGCATTTT. This encodes CASRRDSNQPQHF.

J is TRBJ1-3 and V is TRBV9; 7 positions agree with TRBD1. Germline V gives CDR1 SGDLS, CDR2 YYNGEE. V trimming: 4 bases; J trimming: 0 bases; junction bases outside the gene matches: 7. The CDR3 loop spans 16 amino acids. CDR3 coding DNA: TGTGCCAGCAGCCCCGGGGCAGGGGGCTCTGGAAACACCATATATTTT. The encoded protein is CASSPGAGGSGNTIYF.

A few counts support this clone. For the CDR3, the DNA is TGTGCCAGCAGTAAGTCGGAGATGGATGAGCAGTTCTTC. Its protein is CASSKSEMDEQFF. This sequence joins TRBV6-4 and TRBJ2-1; D not resolved. The CDR3 extends over 13 amino acids. V lost 5 bases and J 8 bases, leaving 13 bases between the germline ends. Germline loops: CDR1 MRHNA, CDR2 SNTAGT.

This chain uses TRBV11-3 with TRBJ1-6, with unresolved D. V lost 1 base to trimming and J lost 10 bases, with 20 bases between them. CDR1 SGHNT and CDR2 YENEEA come from the germline V gene. CDR3 length: 17 amino acids. The CDR3 sequence: CASSLVTRLTDYSPLHF. The CDR3 DNA follows: TGTGCCAGCAGCTTAGTTACTAGACTGACGGACTACTCACCCCTCCACTTT.

The gene calls are TRBV5-1 and TRBJ2-3; 9 bases agree with TRBD2. Germline V gene sequence: CDR1 SGHRS, CDR2 YFSETQ. The CDR3 consists of 14 residues. V dropped 4 bases and J dropped 5; count of bases not matched to a gene: 5. CDR3 region: CASSPGLAGDTQYF. For the CDR3, the DNA is TGCGCCAGCAGCCCGGGACTAGCTGGAGATACGCAGTATTTT.

The sample holds one count of this clone. V gene TRBV19 combines with J gene TRBJ2-2, with 10 bases identical to TRBD1. The germline V gene has CDR1 LNHDA and CDR2 SQIVND (reference sequence). The ends lost 8 bases at V and 6 bases at J; junction bases unmatched: 9. The CDR3 loop spans 15 amino acids. The CDR3 coding sequence is TGTGCCAGTTCAACCGGGACAGGGGCCCCCGGGGAGCTGTTTTTT. Protein sequence: CASSTGTGAPGELFF.

Points on this clone: This sample includes further DNA sequences coding for the same CDR3. The CDR3 here is CASSPRDRSYEQYF. CDR3 bases: TGTGCCAGCAGCCCGCGGGACAGGTCCTACGAGCAGTACTTC. The rearrangement uses TRBV9 and TRBJ2-7; 8 bases align to TRBD1. The germline CDR1 and CDR2 sequences are SGDLS and YYNGEE. J was trimmed by 1 base and V by 4 bases; bases with no gene match: 4. This CDR3 region has 14 residues.

This chain joins TRBV11-2 and TRBJ2-5; the D gene is possibly TRBD1 (6 bases). V was trimmed by 1 base and J by 0 bases, leaving 12 bases between them. Germline V CDR1 and CDR2: SGHAT, FQNNGV. The CDR3 spans 16 residues. The CDR3 DNA follows: TGTGCCAGCAGCTTAGGGGGCAGGGGTTACCAAGAGACCCAGTACTTC. It encodes CASSLGGRGYQETQYF.

The gene calls are TRBV27 and TRBJ2-7; D might be TRBD1 (5 bases). Trimming cost V 3 bases and J 4 bases, with 25 bases left between them. Germline V CDR1 and CDR2: MNHEY, SMNVEV (reference sequence). The length of the CDR3 is 18 residues. DNA for the CDR3: TGTGCCAGCAGTTTGTACCTCCCCGACAGCATATATTATTACGAGCAGTACTTC. Translating gives CASSLYLPDSIYYYEQYF.

The rearrangement uses TRBV4-1 and TRBJ2-1; 10 nucleotides line up with TRBD2. Germline assignment: CDR1 MGHRA and CDR2 YSYEKL. With 1 base clipped from V and 3 bases from J, the junction kept 3 bases outside the gene matches. The CDR3 spans 16 residues. CDR3 in amino acids: CASSQVGLADYNEQFF. The CDR3, as DNA: TGCGCCAGCAGCCAAGTCGGACTAGCGGACTACAATGAGCAGTTCTTC.

This clone was observed a few times. The chain carries TRBV27 and TRBJ2-6; TRBD1 agrees at 7 bases. The germline V gene has CDR1 MNHEY and CDR2 SMNVEV (reference sequence). V lost 4 bases to trimming and J lost 0 bases; unmatched junction nucleotides: 3. This CDR3 comprises 16 residues. The CDR3 nucleotides are TGTGCCAGCAGTTCATCAGGGGGCTCTGGGGCCAACGTCCTGACTTTC. This sequence encodes CASSSSGGSGANVLTF.

This chain links TRBV27 with TRBJ1-1; maybe TRBD1 (5 bases). CDR1 MNHEY and CDR2 SMNVEV come from the germline V gene (reference sequence). V was cut by 2 bases and J by 0 bases, with 13 bases left in between. CDR3 length: 16 amino acids. CDR3 DNA: TGTGCCAGCAGTTTACATTGGGAGGGGATGAACACTGAAGCTTTCTTT. Protein sequence: CASSLHWEGMNTEAFF.

The genes are TRBV27 and TRBJ2-1, with D perhaps TRBD1 (5 bases). CDR1 and CDR2 from the germline V gene are MNHEY and SMNVEV (reference sequence). With 0 bases removed from V and 8 bases from J, the gap between germline ends came to 5 bases. The CDR3 extends over 12 amino acids. This CDR3 reads CASSLSGHEQFF. In nucleotides, the CDR3 is TGTGCCAGCAGTTTATCGGGGCATGAGCAGTTCTTC.

The chain uses TRBV7-9 and TRBJ2-7; a weak D match, TRBD1 (5 bases). The germline gives CDR1 SEHNR, CDR2 FQNEAQ (reference sequence). CDR3 length equals 14 residues. The ends were cut back, 3 bases at V and 6 bases at J, with 15 bases in the middle. The CDR3 region is CASSLEGVRREQYF. The DNA of the CDR3 is TGTGCCAGCAGCTTGGAAGGGGTCAGGCGCGAGCAGTACTTC.

This chain links TRBV6-6 with TRBJ2-3, with D uncertain. The CDR3 sequence is 14 residues long. From germline, CDR1 is MNHNY and CDR2 SVGAGI (reference sequence). V was cut by 2 bases and J by 0 bases, with 6 bases left in between. CDR3 loop: CASSYGESTDTQYF. For the CDR3, the DNA is TGTGCCAGCAGTTACGGAGAGAGCACAGATACGCAGTATTTT.

The chain links TRBV6-1 to TRBJ2-7; D might be TRBD2 (6 bases). V was shortened by 3 bases and J by 2 bases, with 20 bases between the two germline ends. The germline gives CDR1 MNHNS, CDR2 SASEGT. The CDR3 loop spans 17 amino acids. CDR3 sequence: CASSDFTGGDPPYEQYF. The CDR3 DNA reads TGTGCCAGCAGTGATTTTACCGGCGGGGACCCCCCCTACGAGCAGTACTTC.

The V call is TRBV7-8, the J call TRBJ1-2; D is perhaps TRBD1 (5 bases). Germline V gene lookup returns CDR1 SGHVS and CDR2 FQNEAQ. Trimming cost V 1 base and J 6 bases, with 18 bases left between them. CDR3 length: 16 residues. This chain's CDR3 is CASSLGGTNAKDGYTF. CDR3 DNA sequence: TGTGCCAGCAGCTTAGGGGGGACTAACGCTAAGGATGGCTACACCTTC.